The rows below give T cell receptor beta chains drawn from one sample of a study of beta chain features in type 1 diabetes. Sequencing used immunoSEQ multiplex PCR; TCRdb keeps in-frame clones, though not all of them. Among fewer than 300,000 clones listed, approximately 11% were seen once. Material for sequencing was naive CD4+ T cells from blood. These TCRs come from a young man with type 1 diabetes. CDR3s include the opening cysteine and the closing phenylalanine or tryptophan. A D gene is named only where the DNA matches it firmly. Not all rows give a size; the values are once, few, many and, for expanded clones, a class.

abundance	v_gene	d_gene	j_gene	CDR3nt	CDR3aa
.	TRBV29-1	.	TRBJ1-2	TGCAGCGTTGGCGGTTCGCCCTTTAACTATGGCTACACCTTC	CSVGGSPFNYGYTF
few	TRBV28	TRBD1	TRBJ2-7	TGTGCCAGCAGTTTGCCCGGGGACAGCTCCTACGAGCAGTACTTC	CASSLPGDSSYEQYF
few	TRBV2	.	TRBJ2-7	TGTGCCAGCAGTCTCACAGGGTCGCCGCACTTC	CASSLTGSPHF
few	TRBV2	.	TRBJ1-5	TGTGCCAGCAGTTCCGACACTAGCAATCAGCCCCAGCATTTT	CASSSDTSNQPQHF
.	TRBV4-3	.	TRBJ1-1	TGCGCCAGCAGCCAAGAAACAGGGCGGAACACTGAAGCTTTCTTT	CASSQETGRNTEAFF
.	TRBV7-3	.	TRBJ1-6	TGTGCCAGCAGCTTAGTTGAGGTTTATAATTCACCCCTCCACTTT	CASSLVEVYNSPLHF
few	TRBV27	.	TRBJ1-5	TGTGCCAGTCGTACAGGAGCGGGGCCCCAGCATTTT	CASRTGAGPQHF
few	TRBV29-1	TRBD2	TRBJ2-3	TGCAGCGTTAAGACTAGCGGGGGCACAGATACGCAGTATTTT	CSVKTSGGTDTQYF
.	TRBV5-6	TRBD2	TRBJ2-2	TGTGCCAGCAGCCCGCTAGCGGGGGGGCTAAACACCGGGGAGCTGTTTTTT	CASSPLAGGLNTGELFF
.	TRBV9	.	TRBJ2-2	TGTGCCAGCAGCGTAGGGCCCACCGACACCGGGGAGCTGTTTTTT	CASSVGPTDTGELFF
.	TRBV18	TRBD1	TRBJ2-2	TGTGCCAGCTCACCCGGACAGGGGGCGAGCACCGGGGAGCTGTTTTTT	CASSPGQGASTGELFF
.	TRBV29-1	.	TRBJ2-5	TGCAGCTTTAGTCGAGAGACCCAGTACTTC	CSFSRETQYF
.	TRBV30	.	TRBJ1-5	TGTGCCTGGAGTGTACTTGGGCTCAATCAGCCCCAGCATTTT	CAWSVLGLNQPQHF
few	TRBV6-5	.	TRBJ1-4	TGTGCCAGCAGGGACAGTGAGACTTATGAAAAACTGTTTTTT	CASRDSETYEKLFF
.	TRBV25-1	TRBD2	TRBJ2-5	TGTGCCAGCAGGGCGGGGGGGGAGACCCAGTACTTC	CASRAGGETQYF
few	TRBV4-2	TRBD1	TRBJ2-3	TGTGCCAGCAGCCTCGACAGGGAGCCCACAGATACGCAGTATTTT	CASSLDREPTDTQYF
.	TRBV5-4	.	TRBJ1-1	TGTGCCAGCAGCTTGGCAGTGGGCAAGAACACTGAAGCTTTCTTT	CASSLAVGKNTEAFF
.	TRBV29-1	TRBD1	TRBJ1-1	TGCACCACGGACAGGCGGGACACTGAAGCTTTCTTT	CTTDRRDTEAFF
.	TRBV2	.	TRBJ1-6	TGTGCCAGCAGTGAAGCGGAGGGGTCCTATAATTCACCCCTCCACTTT	CASSEAEGSYNSPLHF
.	TRBV11-3	TRBD1	TRBJ2-3	TGTGCCAGCAGCTTAAGCAGGGGGACAGATACGCAGTATTTT	CASSLSRGTDTQYF
.	TRBV4-1	.	TRBJ2-5	TGCGCCAGCAGCCAACTCCCTCGGGAGACCCAGTACTTC	CASSQLPRETQYF
.	TRBV6-1	.	TRBJ2-5	TGTGCCAGCAGTGAAGCGGGGGCAGGGGCAGAGACCCAGTACTTC	CASSEAGAGAETQYF
.	TRBV7-2	.	TRBJ2-3	TGTGCCAGCAGCTTGTCATTAGCAAGGGGAGATACGCAGTATTTT	CASSLSLARGDTQYF
few	TRBV5-4	.	TRBJ2-1	TGTGCCAGCAGCCCGAAGGACAGCTCCTACAATGAGCAGTTCTTC	CASSPKDSSYNEQFF
.	TRBV9	.	TRBJ2-5	TGTGCCATCCTAACAGGGAGGGGAGAGACCCAGTACTTC	CAILTGRGETQYF
.	TRBV11-2	TRBD2	TRBJ2-1	TGTGCCAGCAGCTTAAAGCGGGGGGGCCGGGGTGAGCAGTTCTTC	CASSLKRGGRGEQFF
.	TRBV2	TRBD1	TRBJ1-2	TGTGCCAGCAGGGAAGTCATGGACAGGGACGATTATGGCTACACCTTC	CASREVMDRDDYGYTF
.	TRBV28	.	TRBJ2-3	TGTGCCAGCAGCATACTCACAGATACGCAGTATTTT	CASSILTDTQYF
few	TRBV4-1	TRBD1	TRBJ2-1	TGCGCCAGCAGCCGACGACCTAGGCCCCCAGGGGGCGATGAGCAGTTCTTC	CASSRRPRPPGGDEQFF
.	TRBV30	.	TRBJ2-7	TGTGCCTCGAGCTGGAGTGGGTCATACGAGCAGTACTTC	CASSWSGSYEQYF
.	TRBV30	TRBD2	TRBJ2-5	TGTGCCTGGAGTGGCGGACTAGTAGGGACCCAGTACTTC	CAWSGGLVGTQYF
.	TRBV27	TRBD1	TRBJ2-7	TGTGCCAGCAGTCCCTCCGGGACAGTACCCTACGAGCAGTACTTC	CASSPSGTVPYEQYF
few	TRBV11-2	.	TRBJ1-2	TGTGCCAGCACCAAACGGGGGGGTAACTATGGCTACACCTTC	CASTKRGGNYGYTF
few	TRBV27	.	TRBJ2-1	TGTGCCAGCAGTAGAGGGTTAAGGGCAGGGCAGTTCTTC	CASSRGLRAGQFF
.	TRBV7-8	TRBD1	TRBJ1-5	TGTGCCAGCAGCCCGACAGGGGTTCAGCCCCAGCATTTT	CASSPTGVQPQHF
few	TRBV11-2	TRBD2	TRBJ2-1	TGTGCCAGCAGTTATCCCGGACTAGCGGGGGGAAATGAGCAGTTCTTC	CASSYPGLAGGNEQFF
few	TRBV30	.	TRBJ2-6	TGTGCCTGGAGACCTACAGGCTTCCACTCTGGGGCCAACGTCCTGACTTTC	CAWRPTGFHSGANVLTF
.	TRBV9	TRBD1	TRBJ1-3	TGTGCCAGCAGCGACGGGACAGCTAACACCATATATTTT	CASSDGTANTIYF
.	TRBV11-2	.	TRBJ1-2	TGTGCCAGCAGCTTAGAAGCCTCTAACTATGGCTACACCTTC	CASSLEASNYGYTF
.	TRBV28	.	TRBJ2-7	TGTGCCAGCAGGCCGAGTAGCTCCTACGAGCAGTACTTC	CASRPSSSYEQYF
.	TRBV7-3	.	TRBJ2-2	TGTGCCAGCAGCGCCCCCAGCGGGGAGCTGTTTTTT	CASSAPSGELFF
.	TRBV7-2	TRBD1	TRBJ1-6	TGTGCCAGCAGCTTAGGCGAGGGGGCTTGGAATTCACCCCTCCACTTT	CASSLGEGAWNSPLHF
.	TRBV2	.	TRBJ1-2	TGTGCCAGCAGTTTCGTTGACAGGCCTAACTATGGCTACACCTTC	CASSFVDRPNYGYTF
few	TRBV9	.	TRBJ1-5	TGTGCCAGCAGCGCCGGAGATCAGCCCCAGCATTTT	CASSAGDQPQHF
few	TRBV6-1	TRBD2	TRBJ2-1	TGTGCCAGCAGTGAAGCGCCACTAGCGGTCTACAATGAGCAGTTCTTC	CASSEAPLAVYNEQFF
few	TRBV7-3	TRBD1	TRBJ2-1	TGTGCCAGCAGCCTCGGACAGGGGTCCTACAATGAGCAGTTCTTC	CASSLGQGSYNEQFF
.	TRBV6-5	.	TRBJ1-1	TGTGCCAGCAGTTCAGGCCACAAGAACACTGAAGCTTTCTTT	CASSSGHKNTEAFF
.	TRBV15	TRBD1	TRBJ2-7	TGTGCCACCAGCATCCAGGGGGTCTACGAGCAGTACTTC	CATSIQGVYEQYF
.	TRBV9	.	TRBJ2-2	TGTGCCAGCAGCGTAGAGGCTGGGGGCTTCACCGGGGAGCTGTTTTTT	CASSVEAGGFTGELFF
.	TRBV15	TRBD2	TRBJ2-2	TGTGCCACCAGCAGAGGCGGGGGAACAACCGGGGAGCTGTTTTTT	CATSRGGGTTGELFF
.	TRBV5-1	.	TRBJ2-5	TGCGCCAGCAGCTTGGGCGGTTCTCAAGAGACCCAGTACTTC	CASSLGGSQETQYF
.	TRBV19	TRBD1	TRBJ2-2	TGTGCCAGTAGTGCCGGGACAGGGGGCTTCGGGGAGCTGTTTTTT	CASSAGTGGFGELFF
.	TRBV25-1	.	TRBJ1-1	TGTGCCAGCAGTGGAGCCGACAGGTACCAGTTCGCAGCTTTCTTT	CASSGADRYQFAAFF
few	TRBV10-3	TRBD2	TRBJ2-3	TGTGCCATCAGTATGACTAGCGGGGTTAGCACAGATACGCAGTATTTT	CAISMTSGVSTDTQYF